This TCR beta chain was captured in a study of blood T cell repertoires in COVID-19 (dated by TCRdb to 2018 to 2020). In the study overall: Samples covering the acute and convalescent phases of COVID-19 were provided by collaborators in the United States, Italy and Spain. The repertoires were released in a freely available public database meant as a resource for research on the immune response to SARS-CoV-2. Where HLA class I and class II types were available, the types were taken from metadata supplied by the sample provider, not from assay-based typing. The dataset comprised deeply sampled blood TCRbeta repertoires from subjects exposed to, actively infected with, or recovered from COVID-19. The samples were drawn from the first 160 participants of the ongoing ImmuneRACE study and from 1,254 subjects provided by 6 global collaborators. The sample metadata nearly always contained a de-identified subject ID, COVID-19 status, age in years and sex. The prospective study material was composed of cDNA or gDNA derived from T cells, B-cell-depleted T cells, or PBMCs. The full study reports these points: The amount of clinical and demographic metadata varied by source and participant and was provided uncurated.

TCRbeta CDR3 regions were amplified from genomic DNA by means of the immunoSEQ Assay, a bias-controlled multiplex PCR. The paper's data handling went like this. Within the assay, amplification of reference gene primers was used to estimate how many nucleated cells each sample contained. To quantify the absolute abundance of each unique TCRbeta CDR3 rearrangement, sequence reads were collapsed and filtered. For each sample, productive Simpson clonality was calculated as the square root of Simpson's diversity index over productive rearrangements. TCRdb carries this immuneACCESS record with in-frame sequences only. Its versions omit some clonotypes, under half of them owing to an unresolved V gene in the studies checked, with the rest unexplained. V, J and clone size were drawn from that table, and D and trimming were deduced from the DNA. The sample contains about 78,000 clones, about 88% of them found a single time. The ten largest clones capture about 2.7% of the sample.

A remark on this clone: The specificity of this receptor is unknown. Base qualities are missing; no much larger clone stands one base away.

For CDR1 and CDR2, the germline V gene lists ENHRY and SYGVKD. A distance of 22 bases separates the germline ends of V and J, which lose 3 bases and 8 bases respectively. Taken from cysteine to phenylalanine, the CDR3 has 16 residues. Only the CDR3 portion is preserved as DNA: 48 bases, with reading frame beginning at the first base. Whole blood was collected in K2EDTA tubes by collaborating institutions according to the institutions' own protocols. For TCRbeta analysis, collaborator samples were shipped as frozen whole blood, as isolated PBMCs, or as DNA extracted from either sample type. The TCR originated in a man in his 70s with active or convalescent COVID-19. The sequence joins TRBV10-3 to TRBJ1-2; the D gene is possibly TRBD1, with 6 bases matching. The sequencing input was peripheral blood. The nucleotides are TGTGCCATCAGTGACGGTATTACCGCTCCAGGGGAGGGCTACACCTTC. The translation is CAISDGITAPGEGYTF.